This T cell receptor beta chain was retrieved from a study of cytomegalovirus exposure and HLA in healthy donors (dated by TCRdb to about 2017). Study-wide context: An earlier analysis of approximately 590 of the donors reported approximately 270 Gb of sequence data and some 120 million unique TCR beta sequences from about 180 million T cells. About 330 gigabases of sequencing data and approximately 91 million unique TCR sequences made up an early release that covered several hundred HLA-typed donors. Of the 350 to 450 genotyped donors, 80% to 90% were placed in the genetic ancestry cluster associated with self-reported Caucasian donors. The study aimed to test whether cataloging public T cell receptors could reveal signatures of past pathogen exposure. The study profiled the T cell repertoires of 500 to 800 subjects by immunosequencing and related them to cytomegalovirus serostatus. Along with the roughly 670-subject first cohort, a separate validation cohort of over a hundred different subjects was used. The study combined high-throughput TCR immunosequencing, statistical association of individual TCRs with disease status, and machine learning to predict cytomegalovirus infection status. A later analysis re-examined previously published TCR beta repertoires from several hundred donors and added high-resolution HLA genotyping to investigate patterns of TCR occurrence. In the later analysis, no new phenotypic data were used to find candidate immune exposures; instead, reliance was placed on TCR beta sequences and their occurrence across donors. To decide whether each TCR beta V gene segment behaved as functional or pseudogenic, an earlier analysis of some 580 of the donors relied on high-throughput TCR beta sequencing. Alongside the repertoire data, information on donor age, sex, ethnicity and CMV serostatus was compiled. In a later genetic analysis, genome-wide SNP genotypes for about 55% of the roughly 700 donors were used, and that subset was treated as a discovery cohort. All discovery cohort repertoires had been generated on a single sequencing platform. Class I and class II HLA loci were covered by the typing at four-digit resolution. Typing coverage differed by locus: A, B, C, DRB1 and DQB1 were typed in roughly 620-630 donors, DQA1 in 522, DPA1 in nearly 610, and DPB1 in just under 490. Because of strong linkage in the cohort, five DR-DQ haplotypes were treated as single units for association and clustering. On average, about 240,000 unique TCR beta nucleotide sequences were sequenced per donor among a few hundred genotyped donors of the cohort, with 15% to 20% of those sequences being non-productive.

The cohort consisted of fewer than 700 healthy bone marrow donors. All cohort members were sampled while nominally healthy, although unrecorded immune exposures were likely present. The donor was CMV seropositive and belonged to the group of more than 250 seropositive cohort members. Every donor gave a peripheral blood sample, and the peripheral blood mononuclear cells from that sample were used for TCR beta sequencing. Genomic DNA was extracted from the blood cell samples with the Qiagen DNeasy Blood Extraction Kit. Concerning this clone itself: It lacks a known antigen. Base qualities were left out, and no much larger clone turns up one base away.

The library came from the immunoSEQ multiplex PCR assay. For the multiplex PCR, a mixture combining 60 forward primers for TCR Vbeta segments and 13 reverse primers for TCR Jbeta segments was used. A multiplex PCR assay on genomic DNA amplified the CDR3 region of rearranged TCR beta genes. The Illumina HiSeq System was used to sequence the amplified TCR beta libraries as 87-base-pair reads. The original pipeline was this. A later analysis counted approximately 84 million unique TCR beta chains across the 700 or so repertoires, and 10 million to 11 million of these chains were shared by at least two donors. To remove PCR and sequencing errors, raw reads were error-corrected and collapsed into unique sequences using a nearest-neighbor algorithm that merged closely related sequences. CDR3 sequences were aligned to IMGT reference sequences to assign V, D and J gene segments. For a sequence to be retained, at least a six-nucleotide match to both a V gene segment and a J gene segment was required. A rearrangement counted as productive if the CDR3 had no stop codons and remained in frame with V and J, and every other rearrangement counted as non-productive. Following IMGT convention, CDR3 was defined as the stretch from the second conserved V-encoded cysteine up to the conserved J-encoded phenylalanine. Sequences without an unambiguous match to a single V gene segment were excluded from the earlier analysis of about 640 of the donors. In an earlier analysis of several hundred of the donors, a V segment was called functional when productive rearrangements were above 56.7%, and segregating when the standard deviation between donors exceeded 5%. To diagnose cytomegalovirus status from the catalog of TCR beta chain sequences, a statistical classification framework was built. In a later analysis, TCR nucleotide sequences were compared against IMGT/GENE-DB human TR gene sequences so that V and J genes could be assigned. The TCRdist pipeline was used in a later analysis to assign CDR3 sequences and most-parsimonious VDJ recombination scenarios. In a later analysis, each TCR beta chain was defined by its CDR3 amino acid sequence together with its V-gene family, and reads without a unique V-gene family were excluded. As a way to deal with suspected cross-contamination and a sequencing artifact, a later analysis dropped 592 nucleotide sequences that were highly shared and had low generation probability. For each public chain, a later analysis derived a clonal expansion index from normalized ranks of inferred template counts within each repertoire. Generation probabilities in a later analysis came from a VDJ recombination model fitted to out-of-frame rearrangements, and those results were checked against IGoR. In a later analysis, hypergeometric tests were used to score TCR-TCR, TCR-HLA and TCR-CMV co-occurrence, with a repertoire-size bias correction applied to TCR pairs. In a later analysis, false discovery rates were estimated by permuting HLA or CMV assignments 20 times. A later analysis grouped co-occurring TCRs with DBSCAN, adding TCRdist sequence similarity when clustering within HLA-allele-positive subsets. For co-occurrence clustering, repertoires with fewer than 30,000 or more than 120,000 public chains were excluded, along with a handful of repertoires with anomalous nucleotide sharing. Not all clones reach the TCRdb copy of this immuneACCESS table, which keeps in-frame sequences only. Checked studies attribute under half of the gap to unresolved V genes and leave the rest unexplained. V and J calls and clone size come straight from that table; D and trimming were deduced from the DNA. Recorded for this sample are fewer than 200,000 clones; around 76% of them occurred a single time. Around 7% of the sample belongs to the ten largest clones.

Results the study describes overall, beyond this receptor: A later genetic analysis associated a missense DCLRE1C variant with V-gene and J-gene trimming of TCR beta chains, and an independent cohort replicated the association. The earlier analysis of almost 600 of the donors excluded 15 to 20 rarely observed V segments, including chromosome 9 orphons, because counts were too low. In vitro tests confirmed that a few of the cytomegalovirus-associated TCR beta chains recognize cytomegalovirus antigens. Only TCR beta chains were sequenced in this cohort, and the absence of alpha or paired-chain data limited detectable features. A group of highly shared sequence variants was considered likely to be a technical artifact of the sequencing pipeline. A further reported finding was that TCR beta sequences accurately predicted the HLA-A and HLA-B alleles for most subjects in the first cohort. According to a later analysis, most CMV-associated TCR beta chains appeared to be HLA-restricted, and the HLA associations seemed to be driven largely by CMV exposure. In a later analysis, the rate of TCR association differed among HLA loci, with DRB1 alleles having the most associated TCRs and HLA-C alleles having the fewest. Because HLA typing was unavailable for some donors at each locus, only the typed subset was used in association tests. The study listed approximately 150 TCR beta chains as associated with cytomegalovirus. In a later genetic analysis, fewer N-insertions in productive TCRs were reported among donors in an Asian-associated ancestry cluster than the approximately 670-donor mean. Some IMGT-functional V segments, including TRBV6-2 and TRBV6-3, could not be distinguished by the 87-base-pair reads and were therefore excluded. Sequencing depth was assumed to be roughly uniform across donors in the presence/absence analyses, though that assumption may not hold. Several of the top co-occurrence clusters appeared to be linked to parvovirus B19, influenza, CMV and Epstein-Barr virus, according to a later analysis. According to the authors, the approach could potentially be generalized to other disease states and immunological phenotypes. Cytomegalovirus status was reported to be diagnosed by the classifier with high specificity and sensitivity in both the original and validation cohorts. In a later analysis, 16,951 TCR beta sequences were associated with specific HLA alleles at a false discovery rate of 0.05. Across donors, most TCR sequences were observed very rarely, whereas some public TCRs were present in many individuals. Compared with equally common non-associated chains, HLA-associated TCR beta chains in a later analysis were more clonally expanded and had lower generation probabilities. Linkage disequilibrium might explain the correlated functional status among segregating V segments, but an unknown experimental factor could not be excluded. Strong co-occurrence of HLA alleles, especially DR and DQ, made assigning TCR associations to individual alleles difficult. The only immune exposure information available for the cohort was CMV serostatus. In an earlier analysis of fewer than 750 of the donors, most TCR beta V segments were observed in productive rearrangements about 87% or about 30% of the time, broadly matching IMGT annotations.

The CDR3 runs 15 residues from the cysteine to the phenylalanine. Left in the record is the CDR3 DNA by itself, 45 bases read in frame from the first base. The germline V end is reduced by 0 bases and the J end by 3 bases; junction bases left unmatched: 5. The germline V gene (reference sequence) sets CDR1 to GTSNPN and CDR2 to SVGIG. Sequencing was done on a sample of PBMCs. The source is a man aged 35-49 years in good health and CMV-seropositive. The chain is assembled from TRBV30 and TRBJ1-3; TRBD1 agrees with 7 junctional bases. The CDR3 reads as follows: CAWSVRQGGGNTIYF. The nucleotide sequence is given as TGTGCCTGGAGTGTACGCCAGGGGGGTGGAAACACCATATATTTT.